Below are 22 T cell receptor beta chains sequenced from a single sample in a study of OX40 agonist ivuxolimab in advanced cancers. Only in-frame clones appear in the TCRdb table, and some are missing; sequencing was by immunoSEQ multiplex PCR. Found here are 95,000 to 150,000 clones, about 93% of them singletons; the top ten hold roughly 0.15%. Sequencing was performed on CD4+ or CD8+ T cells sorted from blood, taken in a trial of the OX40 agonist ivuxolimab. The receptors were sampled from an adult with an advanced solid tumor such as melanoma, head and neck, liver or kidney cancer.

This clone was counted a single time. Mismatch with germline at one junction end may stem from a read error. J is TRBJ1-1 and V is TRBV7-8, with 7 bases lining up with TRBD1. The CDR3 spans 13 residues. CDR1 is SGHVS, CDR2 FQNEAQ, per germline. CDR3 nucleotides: TGTGCCAGCAGCTTTACCCCGGGGACAGCCGGCCTCTTT. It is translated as CASSFTPGTAGLF. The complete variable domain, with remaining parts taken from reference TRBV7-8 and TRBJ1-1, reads GAGVSQSPRYKVAKRGQDVALRCDPISGHVSLFWYQQALGQGPEFLTYFQNEAQLDKSGLPSDRFFAERPEGSVSTLKIQRTQQEDSAVYLCASSFTPGTAGLFGQGTRLTVV.

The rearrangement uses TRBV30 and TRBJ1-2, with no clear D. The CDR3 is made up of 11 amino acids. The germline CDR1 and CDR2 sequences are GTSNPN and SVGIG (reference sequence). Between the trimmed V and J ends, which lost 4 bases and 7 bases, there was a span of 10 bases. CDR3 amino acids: CAWNWEGGYTF. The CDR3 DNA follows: TGTGCCTGGAATTGGGAGGGTGGCTACACCTTC.

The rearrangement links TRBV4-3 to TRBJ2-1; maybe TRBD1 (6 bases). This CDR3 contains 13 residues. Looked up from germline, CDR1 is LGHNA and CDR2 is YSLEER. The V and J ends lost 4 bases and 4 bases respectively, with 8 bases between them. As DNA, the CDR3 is TGCGCCAGCAGCCTAGGACAGTACAATGAGCAGTTCTTC. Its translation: CASSLGQYNEQFF.

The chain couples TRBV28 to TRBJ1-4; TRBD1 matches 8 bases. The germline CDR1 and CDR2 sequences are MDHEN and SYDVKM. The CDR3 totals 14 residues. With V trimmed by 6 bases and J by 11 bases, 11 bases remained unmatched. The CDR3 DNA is TGTGCCAGCAGCCCAACAGGGGGTCCATTCAAACTGTTTTTT. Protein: CASSPTGGPFKLFF.

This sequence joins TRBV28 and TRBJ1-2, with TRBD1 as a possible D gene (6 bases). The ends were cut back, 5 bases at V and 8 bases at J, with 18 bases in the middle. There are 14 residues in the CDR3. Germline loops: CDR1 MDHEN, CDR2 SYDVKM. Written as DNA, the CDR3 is TGTGCCAGCAGTGCCACCACAGGGTTTCGGGGCTACACCTTC. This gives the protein CASSATTGFRGYTF.

CDR3 loop: CASSIPRTGNTIYF. The CDR3 nucleotides read TGTGCCAGCAGTATCCCGCGGACTGGAAACACCATATATTTT. The chain employs TRBV6-5 and TRBJ1-3; D is uncertain. The V and J ends lost 5 bases and 2 bases respectively, with 10 bases between them. CDR1 and CDR2 from the germline V gene are MNHEY and SVGAGI. CDR3 length: 14 amino acids.

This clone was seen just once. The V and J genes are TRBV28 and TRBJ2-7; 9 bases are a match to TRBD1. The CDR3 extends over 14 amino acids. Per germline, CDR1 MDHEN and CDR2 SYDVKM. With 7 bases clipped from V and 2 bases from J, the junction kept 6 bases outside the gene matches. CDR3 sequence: CASTKGQGAYEQYF. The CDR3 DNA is TGTGCCAGCACCAAGGGACAGGGAGCCTACGAGCAGTACTTC.

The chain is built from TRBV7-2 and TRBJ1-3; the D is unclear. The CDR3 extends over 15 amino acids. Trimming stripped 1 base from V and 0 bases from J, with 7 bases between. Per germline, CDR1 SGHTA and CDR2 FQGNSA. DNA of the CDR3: TGTGCCAGCAGCTTAGTTTTCTTCTCTGGAAACACCATATATTTT. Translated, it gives CASSLVFFSGNTIYF.

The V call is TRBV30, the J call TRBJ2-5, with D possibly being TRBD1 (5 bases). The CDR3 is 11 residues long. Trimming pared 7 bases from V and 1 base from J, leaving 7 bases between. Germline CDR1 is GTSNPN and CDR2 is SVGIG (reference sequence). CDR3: CAYTGQETQYF. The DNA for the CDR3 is TGTGCCTACACAGGCCAAGAGACCCAGTACTTC.

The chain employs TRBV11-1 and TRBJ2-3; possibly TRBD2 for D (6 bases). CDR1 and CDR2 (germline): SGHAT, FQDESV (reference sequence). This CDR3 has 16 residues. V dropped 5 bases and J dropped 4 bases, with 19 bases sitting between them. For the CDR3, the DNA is TGTGCCAGCAGCAGAGGGCCGAGACTAGTGCCAGATACGCAGTATTTT. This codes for CASSRGPRLVPDTQYF. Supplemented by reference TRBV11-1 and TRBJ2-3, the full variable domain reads EAEVAQSPRYKITEKSQAVAFWCDPISGHATLYWYRQILGQGPELLVQFQDESVVDDSQLPKDRFSAERLKGVDSTLKIQPAELGDSAMYLCASSRGPRLVPDTQYFGPGTRLTVL.

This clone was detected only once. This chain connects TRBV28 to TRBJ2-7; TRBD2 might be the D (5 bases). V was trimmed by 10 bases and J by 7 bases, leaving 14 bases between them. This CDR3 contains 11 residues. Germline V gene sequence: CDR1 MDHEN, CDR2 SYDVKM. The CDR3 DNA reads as TGTGCCACGCACTCGGGGTGGGAGCAGTACTTC. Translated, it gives CATHSGWEQYF.

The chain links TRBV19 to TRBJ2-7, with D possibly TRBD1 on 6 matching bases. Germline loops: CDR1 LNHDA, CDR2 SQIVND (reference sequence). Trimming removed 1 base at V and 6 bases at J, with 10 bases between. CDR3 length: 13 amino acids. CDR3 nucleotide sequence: TGTGCCAGTAGTATAGTAAGGACAGCCGAGCAGTACTTC. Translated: CASSIVRTAEQYF.

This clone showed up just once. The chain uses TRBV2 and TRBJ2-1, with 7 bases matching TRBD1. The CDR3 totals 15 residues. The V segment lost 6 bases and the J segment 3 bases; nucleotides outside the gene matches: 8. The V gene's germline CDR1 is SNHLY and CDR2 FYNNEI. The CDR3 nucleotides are TGTGCCAGCAGCTCCACCAGGACAGGCTACAATGAGCAGTTCTTC. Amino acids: CASSSTRTGYNEQFF. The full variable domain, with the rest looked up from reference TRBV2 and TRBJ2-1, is EPEVTQTPSHQVTQMGQEVILRCVPISNHLYFYWYRQILGQKVEFLVSFYNNEISEKSEIFDDQFSVERPDGSNFTLKIRSTKLEDSAMYFCASSSTRTGYNEQFFGPGTRLTVL.

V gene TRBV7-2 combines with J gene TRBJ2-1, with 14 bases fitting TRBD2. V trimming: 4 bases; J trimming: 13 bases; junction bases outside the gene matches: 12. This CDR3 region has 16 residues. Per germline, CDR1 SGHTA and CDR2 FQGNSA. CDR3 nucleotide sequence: TGTGCCAGCAGCTCAAGACTAGCGGGAGGGCCGGATCGACAGTTCTTC. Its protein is CASSSRLAGGPDRQFF.

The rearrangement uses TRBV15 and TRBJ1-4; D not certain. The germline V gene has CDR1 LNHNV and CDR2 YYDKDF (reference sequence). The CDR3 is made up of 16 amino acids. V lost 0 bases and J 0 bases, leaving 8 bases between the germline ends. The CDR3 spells CATSRDLGATNEKLFF. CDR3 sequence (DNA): TGTGCCACCAGCAGAGATCTAGGCGCAACTAATGAAAAACTGTTTTTT.

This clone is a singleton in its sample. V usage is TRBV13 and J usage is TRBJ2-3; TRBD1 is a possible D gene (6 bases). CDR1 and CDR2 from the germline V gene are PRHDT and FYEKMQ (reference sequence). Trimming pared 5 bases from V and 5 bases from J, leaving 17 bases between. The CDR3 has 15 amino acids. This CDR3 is CASSPQPGAGDTQYF. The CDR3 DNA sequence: TGTGCCAGCAGCCCCCAACCAGGGGCAGGAGATACGCAGTATTTT.

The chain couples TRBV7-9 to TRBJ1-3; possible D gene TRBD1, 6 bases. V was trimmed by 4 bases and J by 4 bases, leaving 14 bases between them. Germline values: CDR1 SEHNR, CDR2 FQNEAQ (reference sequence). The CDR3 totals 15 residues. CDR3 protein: CASSYGQTTGNTIYF. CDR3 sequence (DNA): TGTGCCAGCAGCTACGGACAGACAACGGGAAACACCATATATTTT.

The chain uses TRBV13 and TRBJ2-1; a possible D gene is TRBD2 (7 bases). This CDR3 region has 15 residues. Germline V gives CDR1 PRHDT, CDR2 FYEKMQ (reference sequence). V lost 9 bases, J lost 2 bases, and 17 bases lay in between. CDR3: CASHRAGATYNEQFF. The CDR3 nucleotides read TGTGCCAGTCACAGGGCGGGGGCCACCTACAATGAGCAGTTCTTC.

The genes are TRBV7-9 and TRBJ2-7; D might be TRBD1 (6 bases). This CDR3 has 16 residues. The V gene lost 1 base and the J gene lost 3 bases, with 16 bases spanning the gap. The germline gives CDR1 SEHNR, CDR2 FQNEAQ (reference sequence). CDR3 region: CASSLGGEGGNYEQYF. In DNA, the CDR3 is TGTGCCAGCAGCTTAGGAGGAGAAGGGGGAAACTACGAGCAGTACTTC.

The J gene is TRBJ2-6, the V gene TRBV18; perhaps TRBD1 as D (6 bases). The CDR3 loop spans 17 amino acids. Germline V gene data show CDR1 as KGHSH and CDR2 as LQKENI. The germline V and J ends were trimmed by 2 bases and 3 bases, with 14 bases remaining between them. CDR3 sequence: CASSPSTGNLGANVLTF. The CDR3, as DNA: TGTGCCAGCTCACCAAGCACAGGGAACCTTGGGGCCAACGTCCTGACTTTC.

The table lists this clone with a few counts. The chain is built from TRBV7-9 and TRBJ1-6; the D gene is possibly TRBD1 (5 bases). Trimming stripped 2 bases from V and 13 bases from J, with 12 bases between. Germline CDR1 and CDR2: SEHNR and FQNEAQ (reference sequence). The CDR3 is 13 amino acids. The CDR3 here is CASSLKGRSPLHF. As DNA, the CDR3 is TGTGCCAGCAGCTTAAAGGGACGTTCTCCCCTCCACTTT.

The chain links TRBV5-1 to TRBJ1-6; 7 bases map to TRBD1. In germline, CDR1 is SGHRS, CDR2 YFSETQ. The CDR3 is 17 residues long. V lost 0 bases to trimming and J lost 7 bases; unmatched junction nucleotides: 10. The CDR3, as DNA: TGCGCCAGCAGCTTGGGACAGGGAGGCGGAGGGAATTCACCCCTCCACTTT. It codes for CASSLGQGGGGNSPLHF.